A selection of T cell receptor beta chains follows, all from one sample in a study of CD8 T cells in Susac syndrome. In TCRdb, the immunoSEQ multiplex PCR reads were re-called with MiXCR into one record per CDR3 protein. The repertoire consists of 95,000 to 150,000 distinct CDR3 sequences, with 90% to 95% occurring once and the leading ten covering 0.095% to 0.1%. Material: CD4+ T cells from PBMCs. Every receptor here comes from a human donor in good health. The conserved cysteine and the conserved F or W are not part of the CDR3 here.

j_call	v_call	cdr3_aa
TRBJ2-6	TRBV27	ASSFGSSGANVLT
TRBJ2-5	TRBV2	ASKRDLGQETQY
TRBJ2-2	TRBV11-2	ASSLVYMNTGELF
TRBJ2-7	TRBV5-1	ASSWRGSSYEQY
TRBJ2-2	TRBV2	ATMKYRGTGELF
TRBJ2-4	TRBV6-6	ASSPRGTGENIQY
TRBJ1-5	TRBV7-8	ASSLEGGPQPQH
TRBJ2-7	TRBV6-2/TRBV6-3	ASSYSRILSYEQY
TRBJ2-3	TRBV7-9	ASSATSGRTDTQY
TRBJ1-4	TRBV4-1	ASSQPMWDEKLF
TRBJ2-5	TRBV5-6	ASSLAPSGSGETQY
TRBJ1-4	TRBV25-1	ASGYSATNEKLF
TRBJ2-7	TRBV19	ASSSRFATFNYEQY
TRBJ1-5	TRBV20-1	SADRGSHQPQH
TRBJ1-1	TRBV4-2	ASSHRTVNTEAF
TRBJ2-3	TRBV7-7	ASSLGSTGADTQY
TRBJ1-2	TRBV4-2	ASSQEGRTNYGYT
TRBJ2-7	TRBV19	ASRDRIASYEQY
TRBJ2-5	TRBV20-1	SARDPTVGVVETQY
TRBJ2-4	TRBV30	AWETGGRVAKNIQY
TRBJ2-5	TRBV27	ASSSRGSRLETQY
TRBJ2-1	TRBV2	ASSRESGYNEQF
TRBJ1-6	TRBV3-1	ASSQDTSYNSPLH
TRBJ1-1	TRBV30	ASKSGRSYTEAF
TRBJ1-5	TRBV19	ASSRTGPDQPQH
TRBJ2-7	TRBV3-1	ASSHQGAGQGSSYEQY
TRBJ1-1	TRBV13	ASSLGDYGEAF
TRBJ1-2	TRBV10-2	ASRSGTRTIRYT
TRBJ1-2	TRBV3-1	ASSRGQRVNYGYT
TRBJ2-1	TRBV2	ASSVSDSTYNEQF
TRBJ2-7	TRBV2	ASSGRGQGGEQY
TRBJ2-5	TRBV7-3	ASSLGPPGLAGGLQETQY
TRBJ2-7	TRBV30	AWSLVYEQY
TRBJ1-5	TRBV2	ASRRQGLGNQPQH
TRBJ2-1	TRBV6-5	ASSPSGLNNEQF
TRBJ2-7	TRBV4-3	ASSQVGTGWYEQY
TRBJ2-1	TRBV29-1	SVEASGGHEQF
TRBJ2-7	TRBV6-2/TRBV6-3	ASTSSGRGLSSYEQY
TRBJ2-3	TRBV14	ASSQGLAGDTQY
TRBJ2-7	TRBV18	ASSPGYEQY
TRBJ2-7	TRBV6-6	ASGYRTYEQY
TRBJ2-7	TRBV6-1	ASSEGDPRSYEQY
TRBJ2-7	TRBV6-2/TRBV6-3	ASTTSYEQY
TRBJ2-1	TRBV29-1	SVPWGGSSYNEQF
TRBJ2-7	TRBV7-2	ASSGGTPGQGVHEQY
TRBJ2-1	TRBV6-5	ASSYSRVYNEQF
TRBJ2-5	TRBV24-1	ATSAQQFRGETQY
TRBJ2-3	TRBV12-3/TRBV12-4	ASSSERTSGVGDTQY
TRBJ1-2	TRBV25-1	ASTRGDYGYT
TRBJ2-3	TRBV25-1	ASSDIHHGDTQY
TRBJ2-7	TRBV2	ASTAVWGGPYEQY
TRBJ1-6	TRBV3-1	ASSPGQSSYNSPLH
TRBJ1-1	TRBV29-1	SVDVHENTEAF